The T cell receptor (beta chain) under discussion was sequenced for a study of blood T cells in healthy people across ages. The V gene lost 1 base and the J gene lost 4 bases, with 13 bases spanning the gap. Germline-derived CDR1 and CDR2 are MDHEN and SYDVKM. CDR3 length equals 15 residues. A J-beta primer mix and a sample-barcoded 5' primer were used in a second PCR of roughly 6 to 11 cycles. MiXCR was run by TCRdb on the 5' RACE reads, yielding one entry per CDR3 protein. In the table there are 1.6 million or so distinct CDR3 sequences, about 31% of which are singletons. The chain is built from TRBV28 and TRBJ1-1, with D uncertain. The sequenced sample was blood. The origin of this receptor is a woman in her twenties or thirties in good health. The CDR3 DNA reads TGTGCCAGCAGTTTATCGTCTAATTTGGCCACTGAAGCTTTCTTT. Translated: CASSLSSNLATEAFF.